These 24 T cell receptor beta chains were sequenced from one sample in a study of shared clonotypes between healthy human individuals (dated by TCRdb to 2020 to 2022). CD8 naive samples were obtained by positive selection for CCR7 among CD45RO-negative cells, yielding a CD45RA+CCR7+ population from which TemRA cells were excluded. Library creation used the immunoSEQ multiplex PCR assay. Not all clones reach the TCRdb copy of this immuneACCESS table, which keeps in-frame sequences only. Checked studies attribute under half of the gap to unresolved V genes and leave the rest unexplained. For this sample the table gives about 820,000 clones, of which 92% were detected only once. About 25% of the sample goes to the ten largest clones. Source material: naive CD8+ T cells sorted from blood. The cell subset or site label here, explained by the study, means: CD45RA+CCR7+. The receptors here all came from a young man in good health.

The V and J genes are TRBV14 and TRBJ2-4; the D gene is possibly TRBD2 (5 bases). The CDR3 spans 13 residues. The V end lost 3 bases, the J end lost 8 bases, and 11 bases lay between the germline ends. CDR1 and CDR2 (germline): SGHDN, FVKESK. DNA for the CDR3: TGTGCCAGCAGCCATTCGGGGAAGGACATTCAGTACTTC. Translation: CASSHSGKDIQYF.

This clone was seen a handful of times. The chain uses TRBV13 and TRBJ2-7, with TRBD1 matching over 8 bases. CDR3 length equals 13 residues. J lost 3 bases, V lost 5 bases, and 3 bases had no gene match. The germline CDR1 and CDR2 sequences are PRHDT and FYEKMQ (reference sequence). The CDR3 DNA sequence: TGTGCCAGCAGCCCAGGACAGGGCTACGAGCAGTACTTC. Translation: CASSPGQGYEQYF.

V gene TRBV27 combines with J gene TRBJ1-2, with TRBD1 as a possible D gene (5 bases). The germline V gene encodes CDR1 MNHEY and CDR2 SMNVEV (reference sequence). CDR3 length: 17 residues. Trimming stripped 8 bases from V and 0 bases from J, with 22 bases between. CDR3 loop: CASAYLRAQLANYGYTF. CDR3 coding DNA: TGTGCCAGCGCATATCTCAGGGCACAGTTAGCTAACTATGGCTACACCTTC.

The chain uses TRBV7-9 and TRBJ2-2; 7 bases are a match to TRBD1. J gave up 7 bases and V 4 bases, and 15 bases lay outside the gene matches. The CDR3 is 17 residues long. Looked up from germline, CDR1 is SEHNR and CDR2 is FQNEAQ (reference sequence). In DNA form, the CDR3 reads TGTGCCAGCAGCTCACCTACCGCCACGACAGGGTACGGGGAGCTGTTTTTT. Protein: CASSSPTATTGYGELFF.

The chain uses TRBV6-5 and TRBJ1-1, with a possible D match to TRBD1 (6 bases). From germline, CDR1 is MNHEY and CDR2 SVGAGI. V shed 5 bases and J shed 7 bases, with 20 bases lying between them. This CDR3 contains 15 residues. DNA of the CDR3: TGTGCCAGCAGTCCCGTCCTCCGGACAGCGAATGAAGCTTTCTTT. Residues: CASSPVLRTANEAFF.

The genes are TRBV11-2 and TRBJ2-3; maybe TRBD1 (6 bases). The CDR3 is made up of 12 amino acids. Germline values: CDR1 SGHAT, CDR2 FQNNGV. Trimming took off 1 base at V and 14 bases at J, with 13 bases between the two ends. This CDR3 reads CASSLGGPVWYF. CDR3 DNA sequence: TGTGCCAGCAGCTTAGGGGGGCCAGTATGGTATTTT.

The chain is built from TRBV7-2 and TRBJ2-5; D is unclear. The CDR3 sequence is 16 residues long. Germline V gene data show CDR1 as SGHTA and CDR2 as FQGNSA. V lost 1 base and J lost 3, with 15 bases in between. The DNA of the CDR3 is TGTGCCAGCAGCTTAGTCGGTAGGAGTGTAAAAGAGACCCAGTACTTC. Its protein product is CASSLVGRSVKETQYF.

The CDR3 DNA follows: TGCGCCAGCAGCCCACCGACTAGCGGGAATTACAATGAGCAGTTCTTC. The encoded protein is CASSPPTSGNYNEQFF. V gene TRBV5-1 combines with J gene TRBJ2-1, with 11 bases matching TRBD2. Germline lookup yields CDR1 SGHRS and CDR2 YFSETQ. V lost 4 bases to trimming and J lost 4 bases; unmatched junction nucleotides: 7. The CDR3 is 16 residues long.

The V and J genes are TRBV7-9 and TRBJ2-7; tentative D call: TRBD1 (5 bases). Trimming took off 5 bases at V and 5 bases at J, with 16 bases between the two ends. This CDR3 has 14 amino acids. CDR1 is SEHNR, CDR2 FQNEAQ, per germline (reference sequence). The CDR3 DNA reads as TGTGCCAGCAGCGATCTTCCTGGGGCGAACGAGCAGTACTTC. As protein: CASSDLPGANEQYF.

Remarks on this clone: Its ends do not fully match the called genes, so a read error is possible. The chain employs TRBV27 and TRBJ2-2, with 9 bases matching TRBD2. The V gene's germline CDR1 is MNHEY and CDR2 SMNVEV (reference sequence). This CDR3 has 16 amino acids. CDR3 sequence: CASNLAGATNTGELFF. The CDR3 DNA reads as TGTGCCAGCAATTTAGCGGGAGCAACGAACACCGGGGAGCTGTTTTTT.

This chain connects TRBV4-2 to TRBJ2-7; TRBD2 might be the D (6 bases). The CDR3 is made up of 16 amino acids. The V and J ends lost 1 base and 0 bases respectively, with 13 bases between them. From germline, CDR1 is LGHNA and CDR2 YNFKEQ. CDR3 DNA sequence: TGTGCCAGCAGCCAAGTGTCTAGCGACCCCTCCTACGAGCAGTACTTC. Protein product: CASSQVSSDPSYEQYF.

This clone has only one observation. This sequence joins TRBV7-9 and TRBJ2-5, with 7 bases fitting TRBD1. Germline lookup yields CDR1 SEHNR and CDR2 FQNEAQ (reference sequence). The ends lost 5 bases at V and 3 bases at J; junction bases unmatched: 6. The CDR3 has 14 residues. CDR3 sequence: CASSPGTGEETQYF. The CDR3 DNA is TGTGCCAGCAGCCCCGGAACAGGGGAAGAGACCCAGTACTTC.

This chain uses TRBV28 with TRBJ2-3, with a possible D match to TRBD1 (5 bases). The CDR3 totals 15 residues. The germline V and J ends were trimmed by 4 bases and 0 bases, with 11 bases remaining between them. Germline lookup yields CDR1 MDHEN and CDR2 SYDVKM. The CDR3 protein is CASSWGLTSTDTQYF. DNA of the CDR3: TGTGCCAGCAGTTGGGGCTTAACCAGCACAGATACGCAGTATTTT. The full variable domain, its missing parts supplied by reference TRBV28 and TRBJ2-3, is DVKVTQSSRYLVKRTGEKVFLECVQDMDHENMFWYRQDPGLGLRLIYFSYDVKMKEKGDIPEGYSVSREKKERFSLILESASTNQTSMYLCASSWGLTSTDTQYFGPGTRLTVL.

V gene TRBV4-1 combines with J gene TRBJ2-7; 8 bases fit TRBD2. The CDR3 has 15 amino acids. Trimming cost V 0 bases and J 2 bases; bases outside gene matches: 3. The germline V gene has CDR1 MGHRA and CDR2 YSYEKL. DNA of the CDR3: TGCGCCAGCAGCCAAGAGGCAGCGGGAGCCTACGAGCAGTACTTC. This encodes CASSQEAAGAYEQYF.

The chain couples TRBV5-6 to TRBJ1-4; possible D gene TRBD1, 6 bases. Trimming shortened V by 2 bases and J by 7 bases, and 9 bases separated the two germline ends. The length of the CDR3 is 13 residues. The germline V gene has CDR1 SGHDT and CDR2 YYEEEE. CDR3 coding DNA: TGTGCCAGCAGCTTCGGGGACATTGAAAAACTGTTTTTT. This encodes CASSFGDIEKLFF. Full variable domain (missing parts from reference TRBV5-6 and TRBJ1-4): DAGVTQSPTHLIKTRGQQVTLRCSPKSGHDTVSWYQQALGQGPQFIFQYYEEEERQRGNFPDRFSGHQFPNYSSELNVNALLLGDSALYLCASSFGDIEKLFFGSGTQLSVL.

The rearrangement joins TRBV4-1 to TRBJ2-7, with D perhaps TRBD2 (5 bases). Germline CDR1 MGHRA, CDR2 YSYEKL. The V end was cut by 4 bases, the J end by 7 bases, with 20 bases between. This CDR3 contains 15 residues. The CDR3 spells CASSPRGVTSGEQYF. The CDR3 nucleotides read TGCGCCAGCAGCCCACGTGGGGTCACTTCGGGGGAGCAGTACTTC.

CDR3 loop: CSVPLAGGFGNEQFF. DNA of the CDR3: TGCAGCGTTCCCCTCGCGGGAGGTTTCGGCAATGAGCAGTTCTTC. V usage is TRBV29-1 and J usage is TRBJ2-1, with 8 bases matching TRBD2. The CDR3 spans 15 residues. Losses at the gene ends were 5 bases for V and 6 bases for J; bases not matched to a gene: 12. CDR1 and CDR2 from the germline V gene are SQVTM and ANQGSEA.

The chain is built from TRBV29-1 and TRBJ2-7; TRBD1 is a possible D gene (6 bases). The V and J ends lost 4 bases and 4 bases respectively, with 14 bases between them. This CDR3 contains 13 residues. Germline V CDR1 and CDR2: SQVTM, ANQGSEA. The CDR3 protein is CSVGPQGGYEQYF. The CDR3 DNA reads TGCAGCGTTGGTCCACAGGGTGGGTACGAGCAGTACTTC.

The V gene is TRBV11-2, the J gene TRBJ1-2; possible D gene TRBD1, 5 bases. The CDR3 runs to 14 residues. V was shortened by 6 bases and J by 0 bases, with 11 bases between the two germline ends. Germline CDR1 and CDR2: SGHAT and FQNNGV. The CDR3 DNA sequence: TGTGCCAGCAGTCCCAAGGGGCCTAACTATGGCTACACCTTC. This gives the protein CASSPKGPNYGYTF.

The V call is TRBV7-9, the J call TRBJ2-3; tentative D call: TRBD1 (5 bases). The CDR3 runs to 14 residues. Per germline, CDR1 SEHNR and CDR2 FQNEAQ (reference sequence). Trimming cost V 7 bases and J 5 bases, with 16 bases left between them. The CDR3 protein is CASTLLGPKDTQYF. In DNA form, the CDR3 reads TGTGCCAGCACCCTTCTGGGGCCTAAAGATACGCAGTATTTT.

The chain carries TRBV7-7 and TRBJ2-1, with 8 bases identical to TRBD1. The CDR3 is made up of 16 amino acids. Germline values: CDR1 SSHAT, CDR2 FNYEAQ (reference sequence). V lost 0 bases, J lost 5 bases, and 6 bases stayed unmatched. CDR3 loop: CASSLAVTGADNEQFF. CDR3 in DNA: TGTGCCAGCAGCTTAGCTGTGACAGGGGCAGACAATGAGCAGTTCTTC.

This clone was counted a single time. This chain links TRBV5-8 with TRBJ1-1, with 9 bases identical to TRBD1. The CDR3 spans 17 residues. Germline trimming cut 1 base from V and 0 bases from J; bases unmatched to any gene: 7. CDR1 is SGHTS, CDR2 YDEGEE, per germline. CDR3 nucleotides: TGTGCCAGCAGCTTGATTGGGACAGGGAGGATGAACACTGAAGCTTTCTTT. This codes for CASSLIGTGRMNTEAFF. The complete variable domain, with remaining parts taken from reference TRBV5-8 and TRBJ1-1, reads EAGVTQSPTHLIKTRGQQATLRCSPISGHTSVYWYQQALGLGLQFLLWYDEGEERNRGNFPPRFSGRQFPNYSSELNVNALELEDSALYLCASSLIGTGRMNTEAFFGQGTRLTVV.

The genes are TRBV6-5 and TRBJ1-2; TRBD1 might be the D (6 bases). The V gene lost 4 bases and the J gene lost 0 bases, with 15 bases spanning the gap. Germline-derived CDR1 and CDR2 are MNHEY and SVGAGI. The CDR3 extends over 16 amino acids. CDR3 region: CASSLSRDNANYGYTF. In DNA, the CDR3 is TGTGCCAGCAGTTTGAGCCGGGACAATGCTAACTATGGCTACACCTTC.

The chain carries TRBV5-8 and TRBJ2-1, with D hard to call. V was pared by 4 bases and J by 10 bases, with 9 bases between. Germline assignment: CDR1 SGHTS and CDR2 YDEGEE. The CDR3 totals 11 residues. In nucleotides, the CDR3 is TGTGCCAGCAGCCAGAGAATGGAGCAGTTCTTC. Translating it yields CASSQRMEQFF. Using reference TRBV5-8 and TRBJ2-1 for the parts outside the CDR3, the full variable domain is EAGVTQSPTHLIKTRGQQATLRCSPISGHTSVYWYQQALGLGLQFLLWYDEGEERNRGNFPPRFSGRQFPNYSSELNVNALELEDSALYLCASSQRMEQFFGPGTRLTVL.